This entry lists 28 T cell receptor beta chains sequenced from one sample in a study of CD8 T cells in ankylosing spondylitis. In TCRdb, the 5' RACE reads were re-called with MiXCR into one record per CDR3 protein. Counted here are 150,000 to 200,000 distinct CDR3 sequences, approximately 13% occurring once; the ten biggest clones make up 11%. Sequenced material: blood, either unsorted or a sorted T cell fraction (not recorded which). These receptors were obtained from a female donor with ankylosing spondylitis or in good health (not recorded which).

This clonotype has more than one count but fewer than ten. J is TRBJ1-2 and V is TRBV2, with 8 bases that match TRBD1. The V segment lost 3 bases and the J segment 7 bases; nucleotides outside the gene matches: 4. The CDR3 extends over 13 amino acids. Germline CDR1 reads SNHLY; CDR2 reads FYNNEI. In DNA form, the CDR3 reads TGTGCCAGCAGTGACGTCAGGGGGCCTGGCTACACCTTC. This encodes CASSDVRGPGYTF.

Turning to this clonotype: A clone one base away is much larger, so this may be a read error. This rearrangement joins TRBV6-1 to TRBJ1-1; TRBD1 matches 7 bases. Germline V gene lookup returns CDR1 MNHNS and CDR2 SASEGT. Unmatched junction bases numbered 15, after V lost 8 bases and J lost 0 bases. The CDR3 is 17 residues long. The CDR3 DNA reads as TGTGCCAGCGCCCCAAACAGGGGCCCTTCTATGAACACTGAAGCTTTCTTT. Its translation: CASAPNRGPSMNTEAFF.

This clonotype was seen many times. The chain is built from TRBV12-3 or TRBV12-4 and TRBJ1-2; 8 bases match TRBD1. The CDR3 contains 16 residues. Trimming at V came to 3 bases and at J to 9 bases, leaving 15 bases not matched to a gene. CDR3: CASSFGRHGTGASYTF. CDR3 nucleotide sequence: TGTGCCAGCAGTTTCGGTCGTCACGGGACAGGTGCCAGCTACACCTTC.

There are a few counts of this clonotype. The CDR3 loop is CASGQIDTQYF. CDR3 sequence (DNA): TGTGCCAGCGGTCAGATCGATACGCAGTATTTT. The chain joins TRBV16 to TRBJ2-3; no reliable D call. Germline V gene data show CDR1 as KGHSY and CDR2 as FQNENV. V dropped 8 bases and J dropped 6 bases, with 9 bases sitting between them. CDR3 length equals 11 residues.

This rearrangement joins TRBV7-8 to TRBJ1-2; 7 bases match TRBD1. J was trimmed by 5 bases and V by 4 bases; bases with no gene match: 7. This CDR3 contains 14 residues. Germline loops: CDR1 SGHVS, CDR2 FQNEAQ. In DNA form, the CDR3 reads TGTGCCAGCAGCTCAGGGGGGGGTGCATATGGCTACACCTTC. Translation: CASSSGGGAYGYTF.

This clonotype has a count of ten or more. The V and J genes are TRBV5-1 and TRBJ2-2; TRBD1 matches at 10 bases. Trimming took 3 bases from V and 4 from J; bases not matched to a gene: 0. The CDR3 is made up of 14 amino acids. Germline CDR1 and CDR2: SGHRS and YFSETQ. The CDR3: CASSWTGGTGELFF. CDR3 nucleotide sequence: TGCGCCAGCAGCTGGACAGGGGGCACCGGGGAGCTGTTTTTT.

This clonotype was counted ten times or more. This chain connects TRBV12-3 or TRBV12-4 to TRBJ1-2, with D possibly TRBD1 on 6 matching bases. The germline V and J ends were trimmed by 6 bases and 4 bases, with 15 bases remaining between them. The CDR3 has 14 residues. This CDR3 is CASSGQRRGYGYTF. The CDR3 bases are TGTGCCAGCAGCGGACAGAGGCGAGGCTATGGCTACACCTTC.

This sequence joins TRBV18 and TRBJ2-7, with TRBD2 matching over 9 bases. This CDR3 is 13 amino acids long. The germline CDR1 and CDR2 sequences are KGHSH and LQKENI. Trimming took 4 bases from V and 5 from J; bases not matched to a gene: 3. The CDR3 DNA follows: TGTGCCAGCTCACTGGCGGGAGGGCACGAGCAGTACTTC. Encoded protein: CASSLAGGHEQYF.

This clonotype was seen only once. A much bigger clone sits one base away, suggesting this may be a read error. The rearrangement uses TRBV29-1 and TRBJ2-1, with 9 nucleotides matching TRBD1. The ends lost 7 bases at V and 4 bases at J; junction bases unmatched: 8. Germline values: CDR1 SQVTM, CDR2 ANQGSEA. The CDR3 has 14 amino acids. The CDR3 bases are TGCAGCGCCGCGACAGGGGGATCGTACAATGAGCAGTTCTTC. Translation gives CSAATGGSYNEQFF.

This clonotype showed up many times. This chain uses TRBV5-1 with TRBJ2-1; D is possibly TRBD2 (6 bases). The V end lost 1 base, the J end lost 1 base, and 9 bases lay between the germline ends. This CDR3 is built from 15 residues. Per the germline V gene, CDR1 is SGHRS and CDR2 is YFSETQ. DNA of the CDR3: TGCGCCAGCAGCTTGACGGGAGTTTCCTACAATGAGCAGTTCTTC. This gives the protein CASSLTGVSYNEQFF. Combining the CDR3 with reference TRBV5-1 and TRBJ2-1 gives the whole variable domain KAGVTQTPRYLIKTRGQQVTLSCSPISGHRSVSWYQQTPGQGLQFLFEYFSETQRNKGNFPGRFSGRQFSNSRSEMNVSTLELGDSALYLCASSLTGVSYNEQFFGPGTRLTVL.

About this clonotype itself: One junction end does not reproduce the germline sequence, and a read error may be involved. CDR3: CTSSQTTGTYEQYF. CDR3 in DNA: TGCACCAGCAGCCAAACGACAGGGACCTACGAGCAGTACTTC. The rearrangement links TRBV4-3 to TRBJ2-7; TRBD1 agrees at 7 bases. CDR1 is LGHNA and CDR2 is YSLEER in the germline V gene. This CDR3 is built from 14 residues.

The table lists this clonotype with a few counts. The rearrangement joins TRBV9 to TRBJ2-5; D possibly corresponds to TRBD2 (5 bases). Germline lookup yields CDR1 SGDLS and CDR2 YYNGEE. The CDR3 extends over 14 amino acids. V was trimmed by 1 base and J by 5 bases, leaving 12 bases between them. CDR3 coding DNA: TGTGCCAGCAGCGTATTGGCTAGCAGGGAGACCCAGTACTTC. The encoded protein is CASSVLASRETQYF.

As to this clonotype: This may be a read error: a much more frequent sequence differs by one nucleotide. V usage is TRBV20-1 and J usage is TRBJ2-3; TRBD2 might be the D (5 bases). From germline, CDR1 is DFQATT and CDR2 SNEGSKA (reference sequence). This CDR3 is 12 amino acids long. CDR3 coding DNA: TGCAGTGCTAAACCGTGGGGAGATTCGCAGTATTTT. Its translation: CSAKPWGDSQYF.

This clonotype was recorded many times. V usage is TRBV2 and J usage is TRBJ2-3, with D possibly being TRBD2 (6 bases). V lost 3 bases and J lost 3, with 13 bases in between. The CDR3 loop spans 15 amino acids. Germline CDR1 reads SNHLY; CDR2 reads FYNNEI. The CDR3 sequence: CASSERAGGTDTQYF. CDR3 nucleotides: TGTGCCAGCAGTGAGCGAGCGGGTGGGACAGATACGCAGTATTTT.

This clonotype was observed at least ten times. CDR3 loop: CASSLGGTYSNQPQHF. CDR3 nucleotide sequence: TGTGCCAGCAGCCTAGGGGGGACTTATAGCAATCAGCCCCAGCATTTT. This chain uses TRBV12-3 or TRBV12-4 with TRBJ1-5; weak D call: TRBD1 (6 bases). CDR3 size: 16 residues. V gave up 6 bases and J gave up 0 bases, with 15 bases separating them.

This clonotype has a single count. The chain carries TRBV20-1 and TRBJ1-2, with D possibly being TRBD1 (5 bases). The CDR3 has 16 amino acids. Germline values: CDR1 DFQATT, CDR2 SNEGSKA (reference sequence). The germline V and J ends were trimmed by 5 bases and 8 bases, with 27 bases remaining between them. The CDR3 is CSAPRTFGSVYVGYTF. CDR3 sequence (DNA): TGCAGTGCTCCCCGGACATTTGGTTCAGTCTACGTGGGCTACACCTTC.

V is TRBV19 and J is TRBJ1-5; the D gene is possibly TRBD1 (5 bases). Germline values: CDR1 LNHDA, CDR2 SQIVND (reference sequence). Trimming removed 5 bases at V and 4 bases at J, with 18 bases between. This CDR3 has 16 residues. The CDR3 sequence: CASSPSRVLRNQPQHF. The CDR3 DNA is TGTGCCAGTAGTCCAAGCAGGGTGCTGCGAAATCAGCCCCAGCATTTT.

This clonotype was counted at least ten times. The chain uses TRBV7-2 and TRBJ1-1; D unclear. V was shortened by 1 base and J by 4 bases, with 16 bases between the two germline ends. The germline V gene has CDR1 SGHTA and CDR2 FQGNSA. The CDR3 is made up of 16 amino acids. CDR3 loop: CASSLVQVGGSTEAFF. The CDR3 bases are TGTGCCAGCAGCTTAGTTCAAGTCGGAGGGAGCACTGAAGCTTTCTTT.

On this clonotype: A read error may be the cause here, since a much bigger clone is one base away. The rearrangement joins TRBV24-1 to TRBJ2-1; TRBD1 might be the D (6 bases). The CDR3 has 15 residues. Germline V gives CDR1 KGHDR, CDR2 SFDVKD. This chain's CDR3 is CAASDDGQYYNEQFF. In DNA form, the CDR3 reads TGTGCCGCCAGTGATGATGGACAGTACTACAATGAGCAGTTCTTC.

The chain uses TRBV20-1 and TRBJ2-2; no clear D. The V gene lost 6 bases and the J gene lost 1 base, with 15 bases spanning the gap. Germline V CDR1 and CDR2: DFQATT, SNEGSKA (reference sequence). The CDR3 is made up of 15 amino acids. The DNA of the CDR3 is TGCAGTGCACCGAATACTGGCGTGAACACCGGGGAGCTGTTTTTT. Amino acid sequence: CSAPNTGVNTGELFF.

This clonotype was recorded many times. This rearrangement joins TRBV20-1 to TRBJ2-3; no clear D gene. The CDR3 length is 18 residues. V was clipped by 0 bases and J by 2 bases, with 21 bases between them. Germline CDR1 DFQATT, CDR2 SNEGSKA (reference sequence). Written as DNA, the CDR3 is TGCAGTGCTAGAGATGGCGGTTTGGGCTTGTCGGTCACAGATACGCAGTATTTT. This codes for CSARDGGLGLSVTDTQYF.

The sample holds a few counts of this clonotype. The rearrangement uses TRBV30 and TRBJ2-1, with 7 positions matching TRBD1. The CDR3 has 15 amino acids. Trimming cost V 5 bases and J 2 bases; bases outside gene matches: 9. Germline V CDR1 and CDR2: GTSNPN, SVGIG (reference sequence). The CDR3 region has the DNA TGTGCCTGGGCCGTAAGGGACAGCCCCTACAATGAGCAGTTCTTC. This translates into CAWAVRDSPYNEQFF. The full variable domain, in which reference TRBV30 and TRBJ2-1 provide the parts outside the CDR3, is SQTIHQWPATLVQPVGSPLSLECTVEGTSNPNLYWYRQAAGRGLQLLFYSVGIGQISSEVPQNLSASRPQDRQFILSSKKLLLSDSGFYLCAWAVRDSPYNEQFFGPGTRLTVL.

This clonotype was seen many times. The chain has TRBV6-5 and TRBJ2-7, with unresolved D. V lost 6 bases and J lost 3, with 6 bases in between. The CDR3 consists of 11 residues. CDR1 is MNHEY and CDR2 is SVGAGI in the germline V gene. The CDR3, as DNA: TGTGCCAGCAGAGGAGACTACGAGCAGTACTTC. Translated, it gives CASRGDYEQYF.

This clonotype came up a few times. This chain connects TRBV29-1 to TRBJ2-1, with D perhaps TRBD2 (5 bases). The V end was cut by 5 bases, the J end by 0 bases, with 14 bases between. This CDR3 contains 15 residues. From germline, CDR1 is SQVTM and CDR2 ANQGSEA. The CDR3 nucleotides read TGCAGCGTTAGCCCTCCGGCGGGCTCCTACAATGAGCAGTTCTTC. This translates into CSVSPPAGSYNEQFF.

CDR3 bases: TGTGCCAGCCGGGGGAACTATGGCTACACCTTC. It yields the protein CASRGNYGYTF. The chain carries TRBV6-2 or TRBV6-3 and TRBJ1-2; weak D call: TRBD1 (5 bases). Per germline, CDR1 MNHEY and CDR2 SVGEGT. Deletions cut 8 bases from V and 2 bases from J, with 6 bases between. The CDR3 loop spans 11 amino acids.

This clonotype has more than one count but fewer than ten. J is TRBJ2-3 and V is TRBV5-1; D is possibly TRBD2 (6 bases). CDR1 and CDR2 (germline): SGHRS, YFSETQ. Trimming removed 5 bases from V and 2 bases from J, with 12 bases in between. The CDR3 sequence is 14 residues long. CDR3 region: CASRISGNTDTQYF. As DNA, the CDR3 is TGCGCCAGCAGGATTAGCGGAAACACAGATACGCAGTATTTT.

The rearrangement joins TRBV5-1 to TRBJ1-4; D remains ambiguous. There are 15 residues in the CDR3. V was pared by 4 bases and J by 0 bases, with 10 bases between. Germline V gene lookup returns CDR1 SGHRS and CDR2 YFSETQ. The CDR3 region has the DNA TGCGCCAGCAGCGGTGTCGGGGCAACTAATGAAAAACTGTTTTTT. Translating gives CASSGVGATNEKLFF.

This clonotype has a count of ten or more. V and J are TRBV28 and TRBJ1-1, with D possibly matching TRBD1 (5 bases). V was pared by 4 bases and J by 0 bases, with 12 bases between. Per the germline V gene, CDR1 is MDHEN and CDR2 is SYDVKM. CDR3 length equals 15 residues. As DNA, the CDR3 is TGTGCCAGCAGTTCCCCACAGGAGATGAACACTGAAGCTTTCTTT. It specifies CASSSPQEMNTEAFF.